The rows below give T cell receptor beta chains drawn from one sample of a study of technical replicates of blood from a few donors. Measured with immunoSEQ multiplex PCR; TCRdb has only the in-frame clones, and not every one. The repertoire holds just under 100,000 clones, 95% seen once, with just over 0.2% in the top ten. Sequenced input: T cells isolated from PBMCs. The receptor source for this set is a human donor in good health. CDR3s include the opening cysteine and the closing phenylalanine or tryptophan. A D gene is named only where the DNA matches it firmly. Clone size is shown for a subset of rows, as once, few, many or a class of expanded clone.

clone_size,d_call,v_call,j_call,cdr3_aa,cdr3_nt
-,TRBD2,TRBV7-8,TRBJ2-3,CASRVFAGGTDTQYF,TGTGCCAGCAGGGTCTTTGCGGGGGGCACAGATACGCAGTATTTT
-,-,TRBV7-6,TRBJ1-1,CASSLNRDKLSMNTEAFF,TGTGCCAGCAGCTTGAACCGGGACAAGCTCTCGATGAACACTGAAGCTTTCTTT
-,TRBD2,TRBV7-6,TRBJ2-7,CASSLRAGIYEQYF,TGTGCCAGCAGCTTAAGAGCGGGGATCTACGAGCAGTACTTC
-,-,TRBV7-7,TRBJ2-5,CASSKELLSSHIDF,TGTGCCAGCAGCAAAGAACTACTATCCTCCCACATTGACTTC
-,-,TRBV28,TRBJ1-5,CASSLLNQPQHF,TGTGCCAGCAGTTTACTCAATCAGCCCCAGCATTTT
once,TRBD1,TRBV11-3,TRBJ2-7,CASSLGDRGVYEQYF,TGTGCCAGCAGCTTAGGCGACAGGGGGGTCTACGAGCAGTACTTC
-,TRBD2,TRBV5-5,TRBJ2-3,CASSFGTSGRRSTDTQYF,TGTGCCAGCAGCTTCGGGACTAGCGGGAGGAGGAGCACAGATACGCAGTATTTT
-,TRBD2,TRBV27,TRBJ2-3,CASSLPYSGDTQYF,TGTGCCAGCAGTTTACCTTATAGCGGGGATACGCAGTATTTT
-,TRBD2,TRBV6-4,TRBJ2-3,CASGVAGTNTQYF,TGTGCCAGCGGGGTAGCGGGGACCAATACGCAGTATTTT
-,-,TRBV4-1,TRBJ1-1,CASSPSPGTEAFF,TGCGCCAGCAGCCCCTCCCCAGGGACTGAAGCTTTCTTT
-,-,TRBV28,TRBJ1-5,CASSLTNSNQPQHF,TGTGCCAGCAGCTTGACAAATAGCAATCAGCCCCAGCATTTT
-,TRBD1,TRBV13,TRBJ1-1,CASSLIGTENTEAFF,TGTGCCAGCAGCTTAATCGGGACAGAGAACACTGAAGCTTTCTTT
-,-,TRBV5-1,TRBJ2-7,CASSPSYEQYF,TGCGCCAGCAGCCCATCCTACGAGCAGTACTTC
-,-,TRBV18,TRBJ1-5,CASSGSASEASYYQPQHF,TGTGCCAGCTCAGGGTCGGCCAGCGAAGCCTCGTACTATCAGCCCCAGCATTTT
-,-,TRBV4-1,TRBJ1-3,CASTRSHDSGNTIYF,TGCGCCAGCACCAGGTCCCATGATTCTGGAAACACCATATATTTT
-,-,TRBV15,TRBJ2-1,CATSRDFREQFF,TGTGCCACCAGCAGAGATTTCCGGGAGCAGTTCTTC
-,TRBD1,TRBV5-1,TRBJ1-5,CASSLGQGINQPQHF,TGCGCCAGCAGCTTAGGACAGGGCATCAATCAGCCCCAGCATTTT
-,-,TRBV19,TRBJ1-1,CASSIERGYFGGAFF,TGTGCCAGTAGTATCGAAAGGGGATATTTTGGCGGAGCTTTCTTT
-,TRBD1,TRBV14,TRBJ1-2,CASSQSQGGYYGYTF,TGTGCCAGCAGCCAATCCCAGGGGGGTTACTATGGCTACACCTTC
once,TRBD1,TRBV2,TRBJ2-7,CATQDRVDEQYF,TGTGCCACCCAGGACAGGGTCGACGAGCAGTACTTC
-,-,TRBV5-8,TRBJ1-4,CASRLRREPNEKLFF,TGTGCCAGCAGACTCCGACGGGAGCCTAATGAAAAACTGTTTTTT
-,-,TRBV7-9,TRBJ2-2,CASRTGLVGELFF,TGTGCCAGCAGAACAGGGCTGGTCGGGGAGCTGTTTTTT
-,TRBD2,TRBV2,TRBJ2-5,CASRGPTAGGRGTQYF,TGTGCCAGCAGGGGCCCCACAGCGGGGGGCCGGGGGACCCAGTACTTC
-,-,TRBV7-9,TRBJ1-2,CASSALGGPSYYGYTF,TGTGCCAGCAGCGCGTTAGGAGGACCCTCCTACTATGGCTACACCTTC
-,TRBD2,TRBV6-4,TRBJ2-1,CASSDSSGGANEQFF,TGTGCCAGCAGTGACTCGAGCGGGGGGGCCAATGAGCAGTTCTTC
once,-,TRBV11-1,TRBJ2-2,CASSLKRSGELFF,TGTGCCAGCAGCCTTAAGAGGTCCGGGGAGCTGTTTTTT
-,TRBD1,TRBV5-1,TRBJ1-5,CASSLEGGQEMVGNQPQHF,TGCGCCAGCAGCTTGGAGGGCGGACAGGAAATGGTGGGCAATCAGCCCCAGCATTTT
-,-,TRBV2,TRBJ2-5,CASSQSQETQYF,TGTGCCAGCTCCCAGTCCCAAGAGACCCAGTACTTC
-,TRBD1,TRBV6-1,TRBJ1-2,CASSEDRGAYGYTF,TGTGCCAGCAGTGAGGACAGGGGGGCTTATGGCTACACCTTC
few,-,TRBV4-1,TRBJ1-1,CASSQDLIEVVLVTEAFF,TGCGCCAGCAGCCAAGATCTAATTGAGGTCGTGCTCGTCACTGAAGCTTTCTTT
-,TRBD1,TRBV28,TRBJ2-7,CASSSELEPPGGLTVWGQYF,TGTGCCAGCAGTTCCGAACTCGAGCCCCCAGGGGGCCTTACGGTTTGGGGGCAGTACTTC
once,-,TRBV28,TRBJ2-7,CASLGGGGLSGAIYEQYF,TGTGCCAGCCTCGGGGGAGGGGGTCTGAGCGGGGCGATATACGAGCAGTACTTC
-,-,TRBV19,TRBJ1-4,CASSTKRATNEKLFF,TGTGCCAGTAGTACTAAGAGGGCAACTAATGAAAAACTGTTTTTT
-,-,TRBV28,TRBJ1-4,CASSLSGLSNEKLFF,TGTGCCAGCAGTTTATCGGGACTGAGTAATGAAAAACTGTTTTTT
-,-,TRBV5-1,TRBJ2-1,CASSPEHNEQFF,TGCGCCAGCAGCCCGGAGCACAATGAGCAGTTCTTC
-,-,TRBV29-1,TRBJ2-3,CSVWDKYGTDTQYF,TGCAGCGTATGGGACAAGTACGGGACAGATACGCAGTATTTT
-,TRBD1,TRBV5-1,TRBJ1-3,CASSWGTGEDTIYF,TGCGCCAGCAGCTGGGGGACAGGGGAAGACACCATATATTTT
-,-,TRBV5-1,TRBJ2-3,CASSLGSSSEQYF,TGCGCCAGCAGCCTCGGGAGCTCTTCAGAGCAGTATTTT
once,TRBD1,TRBV10-3,TRBJ2-1,CAISAGTGAYNEQFF,TGTGCCATCAGTGCCGGGACAGGGGCCTACAATGAGCAGTTCTTC
-,TRBD1,TRBV28,TRBJ1-2,CASRRSGGSNYGYTF,TGTGCCAGCAGACGCTCAGGGGGGTCCAACTATGGCTACACCTTC
-,TRBD1,TRBV4-1,TRBJ1-1,CASSQSGQGVSTEAFF,TGCGCCAGCAGCCAGTCCGGGCAGGGGGTGAGCACTGAAGCTTTCTTT
-,TRBD1,TRBV7-9,TRBJ1-1,CASSIRDREEENTEAFF,TGTGCCAGCAGCATAAGGGACAGGGAAGAGGAGAACACTGAAGCTTTCTTT
-,-,TRBV10-3,TRBJ1-1,CAISEQQGKNTEAFF,TGTGCCATCAGTGAGCAACAGGGAAAGAACACTGAAGCTTTCTTT
-,TRBD2,TRBV5-1,TRBJ2-1,CASSLRSGTSGFNEQFF,TGCGCCAGCAGCCTTAGATCCGGGACTAGCGGTTTTAATGAGCAGTTCTTC
-,TRBD1,TRBV5-8,TRBJ1-2,CASSQLGQGDYTF,TGTGCCAGCAGCCAGCTCGGACAGGGTGACTACACCTTC
-,-,TRBV4-2,TRBJ1-1,CASSQDVTDIEAFF,TGTGCCAGCAGCCAAGATGTGACGGACATTGAAGCTTTCTTT
once,-,TRBV6-1,TRBJ2-7,CASRYYPSTYEQYF,TGTGCCAGCAGGTACTACCCTTCGACCTACGAGCAGTACTTC
-,-,TRBV6-4,TRBJ1-2,CASSLVGGYGYTF,TGTGCCAGCAGTTTGGTCGGGGGCTATGGCTACACCTTC
-,-,TRBV7-9,TRBJ1-4,CASSPLEGGVNEKLFF,TGTGCCAGCAGCCCACTCGAAGGGGGGGTCAATGAAAAACTGTTTTTT
-,-,TRBV4-2,TRBJ1-6,CASSQDLGVSPLHF,TGTGCCAGCAGCCAAGATCTAGGGGTTTCACCCCTCCACTTT
once,-,TRBV7-9,TRBJ2-2,CASSLEILGGNTGELFF,TGTGCCAGCAGCTTAGAAATCCTAGGCGGGAACACCGGGGAGCTGTTTTTT
-,TRBD1,TRBV6-5,TRBJ2-7,CASSYRDRAEQYF,TGTGCCAGCAGTTATAGGGACAGGGCTGAGCAGTACTTC